This note documents a single TCR beta chain sequence. Germline values: CDR1 SEHNR, CDR2 FQNEAQ (reference sequence). The CDR3 totals 14 residues. The sample originates from a study of OX40 agonist ivuxolimab in advanced cancers. The repertoire was sequenced with immunoSEQ multiplex PCR; TCRdb's copy has only in-frame clones and lacks some. The sample carries around 79,000 clones, over 75% recorded once. The chain combines TRBV7-9 with TRBJ2-5; TRBD1 matches at 9 bases. The end of the DNA fits TRBJ2-7 better, so the J call may be wrong. This specimen consisted of CD4+ or CD8+ T cells sorted from blood, obtained in a trial of the OX40 agonist ivuxolimab. The clonotype comes from an adult with an advanced solid tumor such as melanoma, head and neck, liver or kidney cancer. DNA of the CDR3: TGTGCCAGCAGCCCGGGACAGGGCGCCTACGAGCAGTACTTC. It codes for CASSPGQGAYEQYF.